The rows below give T cell receptor beta chains drawn from one sample of a study of blood T cells in healthy people across ages. TCRdb fed the 5' RACE reads into MiXCR, producing one record per CDR3 protein. The sample shows more than 800,000 distinct CDR3 sequences, around 28% of them seen only once. The sample taken for sequencing was blood. The source of these receptors is a woman older than 75 in good health. The CDR3 runs from the conserved cysteine through the conserved F or W. A D gene is named only where the DNA matches it firmly. Size is stated for part of the rows, as once, few or many counts, or as a class when the clone is expanded.

D: TRBD1; V: TRBV20-1; J: TRBJ1-2; size: few; DNA: TGCAGTGCCCTTCTCCGGGGACAGGGGCGAGGCTACACCTTC; CDR3: CSALLRGQGRGYTF
D: -; V: TRBV6-5; J: TRBJ1-1; size: -; DNA: TGTGCCAGCAGTTTCCCGGGAACGCGGAACACTGAAGCTTTCTTT; CDR3: CASSFPGTRNTEAFF
D: -; V: TRBV25-1; J: TRBJ2-7; size: many; DNA: TGTGCCAGCAGTGAACGGGTCTTGGGGATAGGCTCCTACGAGCAGTACTTC; CDR3: CASSERVLGIGSYEQYF
D: -; V: TRBV6-2/TRBV6-3; J: TRBJ2-4; size: many; DNA: TGTGCCAGCTTCGGGGAACTCGGTCCGGCTCTAGCCAAAAACATTCAGTACTTC; CDR3: CASFGELGPALAKNIQYF
D: TRBD1; V: TRBV6-2/TRBV6-3; J: TRBJ2-5; size: few; DNA: TGTGCCAGCAGTATCCCCGGGACAGGGGGGGTGAAGACCCAGTACTTC; CDR3: CASSIPGTGGVKTQYF
D: TRBD2; V: TRBV7-2; J: TRBJ2-3; size: -; DNA: TGTGCCAGCAGCCTTAGCGGGGGGCGTAGCACAGATACGCAGTATTTT; CDR3: CASSLSGGRSTDTQYF
D: -; V: TRBV12-3/TRBV12-4; J: TRBJ2-4; size: many; DNA: TGTGCCAGCAGTCCGTCTTGGGGCAAAAACATTCAGTACTTC; CDR3: CASSPSWGKNIQYF
D: -; V: TRBV28; J: TRBJ1-2; size: -; DNA: TGTGCCAGCAGTTTGGTGGGACCCCCTTATGGCTACACCTTC; CDR3: CASSLVGPPYGYTF
D: TRBD2; V: TRBV3-1; J: TRBJ2-1; size: few; DNA: TGTGCCAGCAGCCGTAGCACTAGCGGGGGGGCGCATGAGCAGTTCTTC; CDR3: CASSRSTSGGAHEQFF
D: -; V: TRBV6-5; J: TRBJ1-2; size: few; DNA: TGTGCCAGCAGTTACTCGAGTGGCGGATCATATGGCTACACCTTC; CDR3: CASSYSSGGSYGYTF
D: -; V: TRBV7-9; J: TRBJ2-1; size: many; DNA: TGTGCCAGCAGCTCCGGGACCCTAAACGCTGAGCAGTTCTTC; CDR3: CASSSGTLNAEQFF
D: -; V: TRBV5-1; J: TRBJ2-3; size: many; DNA: TGCGCCAGCAAGGGCTCCACAGATACGCAGTATTTT; CDR3: CASKGSTDTQYF
D: TRBD1; V: TRBV20-1; J: TRBJ1-5; size: few; DNA: TGCAGTGCTAGATCTTTTGACAGGGGCGGTCAGCCCCAGCATTTT; CDR3: CSARSFDRGGQPQHF
D: TRBD1; V: TRBV15; J: TRBJ2-1; size: many; DNA: TGTGCCACCAGCAGACAGGGACAGGGGGCACGGAATGAGCAGTTCTTC; CDR3: CATSRQGQGARNEQFF
D: -; V: TRBV4-3; J: TRBJ1-5; size: many; DNA: TGCGCCAGCAGCCAAGTGCACGGACTCAATCAGCCCCAGCATTTT; CDR3: CASSQVHGLNQPQHF
D: -; V: TRBV5-1; J: TRBJ1-1; size: few; DNA: TGCGCCAGCAGCGTCGCGGGTTCGACTGAAGCTTTCTTT; CDR3: CASSVAGSTEAFF
D: -; V: TRBV10-3; J: TRBJ2-6; size: many; DNA: TGTGCCATCAGTGAAAGGGTTCCTGGGGCCAACGTCCTGACTTTC; CDR3: CAISERVPGANVLTF
D: -; V: TRBV4-3; J: TRBJ2-1; size: many; DNA: TGCGCCAGCAGCCAAGGGCCCGTAGGGCAGTTCTTC; CDR3: CASSQGPVGQFF
D: -; V: TRBV12-3/TRBV12-4; J: TRBJ2-7; size: many; DNA: TGTGCCAGCAGTACCCCAGGGGGGGCCTACGAGCAGTACTTC; CDR3: CASSTPGGAYEQYF
D: TRBD1; V: TRBV5-1; J: TRBJ1-2; size: many; DNA: TGCGCCAGCAGACCAGAGACAGGGAGATATGGCTACACCTTC; CDR3: CASRPETGRYGYTF
D: -; V: TRBV6-5; J: TRBJ2-1; size: -; DNA: TGTGCCAGCAGTGGAGGGGAGGACTACAATGAGCAGTTCTTC; CDR3: CASSGGEDYNEQFF
D: -; V: TRBV12-3/TRBV12-4; J: TRBJ2-3; size: many; DNA: TGTGCCAGCAGTGCACCGGGGCCCACAGATACGCAGTATTTT; CDR3: CASSAPGPTDTQYF
D: -; V: TRBV4-3; J: TRBJ1-1; size: -; DNA: TGCGCCAGCAGTCAGATGACAGGAAACACTGAAGCTTTCTTT; CDR3: CASSQMTGNTEAFF
D: -; V: TRBV4-2; J: TRBJ1-2; size: few; DNA: TGTGCCAGCAGCCAAATCGCAGGGGACGGCTACACCTTC; CDR3: CASSQIAGDGYTF
D: TRBD1; V: TRBV7-6; J: TRBJ1-5; size: few; DNA: TGTGCCAGCAGCTTAGCGGACAGGCCAGGAGGTCAGCCCCAGCATTTT; CDR3: CASSLADRPGGQPQHF
D: -; V: TRBV3-1; J: TRBJ2-5; size: many; DNA: TGTGCCAGCAGCTATAGAGGGTGGTACCAAGAGACCCAGTACTTC; CDR3: CASSYRGWYQETQYF
D: -; V: TRBV3-1; J: TRBJ1-6; size: -; DNA: TGTGCCAGCAGCCAAGGTCGGCACAGCCGTAGTAATTCACCCCTCCACTTT; CDR3: CASSQGRHSRSNSPLHF
D: -; V: TRBV5-8; J: TRBJ2-3; size: many; DNA: TGTGCCAGCAGCCCGAGATGGGGCACAGATACGCAGTATTTT; CDR3: CASSPRWGTDTQYF